This T cell receptor (beta chain) was retrieved from a study of cytotoxic CD8 clonotypes in ibrutinib-treated CLL. On the study more broadly: IGHV unmutated roughly 18; relapsed/refractory 11 to 12; treatment-naive roughly 15. Patients gave response samples after a median about eleven months of treatment, range 6 to 36.

V was pared by 3 bases and J by 8 bases, with 5 bases between. In germline, CDR1 is DFQATT, CDR2 SNEGSKA (reference sequence). The length of the CDR3 is 10 residues. Cryopreserved PBMCs supplied approximately 2 micrograms of genomic DNA for TCR beta libraries. Remarks on this clone: The antigen is not known.

Study-level results: Baseline-level clonality went beyond age-matched healthy donors and moved in step with circulating CD8+ T-cell counts.

Produced via immunoSEQ multiplex PCR; TCRdb's table is partial and in-frame only. The table records roughly 97,000 clones, 70% to 80% of them present only once. The sequence was obtained from a human donor with chronic lymphocytic leukemia. The V gene is TRBV20-1, the J gene TRBJ2-1; D is undetermined. The sequences come from PBMCs, collected after 12 months of ibrutinib treatment. CDR3 protein: CSARSDEQFF. CDR3 in DNA: TGCAGTGCTAGGAGCGATGAGCAGTTCTTC.